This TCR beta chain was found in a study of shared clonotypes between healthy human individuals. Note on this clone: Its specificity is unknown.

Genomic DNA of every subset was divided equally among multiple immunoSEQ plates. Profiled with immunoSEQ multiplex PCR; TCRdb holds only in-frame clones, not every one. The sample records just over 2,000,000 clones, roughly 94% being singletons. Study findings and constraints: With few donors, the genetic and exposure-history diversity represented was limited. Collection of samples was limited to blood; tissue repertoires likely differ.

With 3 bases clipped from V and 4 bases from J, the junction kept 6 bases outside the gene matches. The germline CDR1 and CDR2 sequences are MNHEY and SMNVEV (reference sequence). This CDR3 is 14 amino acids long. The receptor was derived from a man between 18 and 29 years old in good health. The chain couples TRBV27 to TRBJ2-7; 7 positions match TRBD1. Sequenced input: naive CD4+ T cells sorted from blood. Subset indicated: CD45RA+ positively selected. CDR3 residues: CASSFRDRLYEQYF. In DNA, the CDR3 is TGTGCCAGCAGTTTCCGGGACAGACTTTACGAGCAGTACTTC.